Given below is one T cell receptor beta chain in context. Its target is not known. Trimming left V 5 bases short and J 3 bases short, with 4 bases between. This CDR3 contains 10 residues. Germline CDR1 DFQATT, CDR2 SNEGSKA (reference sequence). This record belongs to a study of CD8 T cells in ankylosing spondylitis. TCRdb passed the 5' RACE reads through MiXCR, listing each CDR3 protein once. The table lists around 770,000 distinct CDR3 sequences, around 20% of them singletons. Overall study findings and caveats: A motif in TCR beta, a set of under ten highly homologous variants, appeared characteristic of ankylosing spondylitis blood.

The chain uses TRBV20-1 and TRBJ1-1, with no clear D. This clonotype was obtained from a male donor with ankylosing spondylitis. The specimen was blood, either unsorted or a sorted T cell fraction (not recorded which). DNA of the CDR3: TGCAGTGCTTTACACACTGAAGCTTTCTTT. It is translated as CSALHTEAFF.